This T cell receptor (beta chain) was captured in a study of control samples from healthy donors and cancer patients. The V and J ends lost 2 bases and 0 bases, in that order; junction bases with no gene match: 2. CDR1 and CDR2 from the germline V gene are SGHRS and YFSETQ. The CDR3 runs 15 residues. TCRdb keeps only in-frame clones here, not all; method: immunoSEQ multiplex PCR. This table has 130,000 to 150,000 clones, over 85% appearing once. This chain connects TRBV5-1 to TRBJ2-1, with 7 bases aligning to TRBD2. The TCR comes from a young man in good health. The material sequenced was blood. DNA for the CDR3: TGCGCCAGCAGCTTCTTAGCGGGCTCCTACAATGAGCAGTTCTTC. It encodes CASSFLAGSYNEQFF.